The entry below describes one T cell receptor beta chain. Per the study methods: The authors estimated nucleated cell counts from reference gene primer amplification. Sequencing was performed with immunoSEQ multiplex PCR; in TCRdb, only in-frame clones are kept and a portion is missing. V and J calls and clone size come straight from that table; D and trimming were deduced from the DNA. Of about 250,000 clones detected, around nine tenths appear once; the ten largest clones hold under 2%. The sample comes from a study of blood T cell repertoires in COVID-19. Across the whole study: The United States, Italy and Spain were the sources of the acute and convalescent COVID-19 samples. The cDNA or gDNA used as material had been derived from T cells, B-cell-depleted T cells, or PBMCs.

The length of the CDR3 is 14 residues. V lost 5 bases, J lost 6 bases, and 6 bases stayed unmatched. Per germline, CDR1 KGHSH and CDR2 LQKENI. The TCR originated in a woman between 55 and 75 years old who had recovered from COVID-19. The chain carries TRBV18 and TRBJ1-5, with 8 nucleotides matching TRBD1. The sample consisted of peripheral blood. The CDR3: CASSRTGGIQPQHF. As DNA, the CDR3 is TGTGCCAGCTCAAGAACAGGGGGGATTCAGCCCCAGCATTTT.